Below are 24 T cell receptor beta chains sequenced from a single sample in a study of Graves' ophthalmopathy and Graves' hyperthyroidism. For repertoire sequencing, the TCR beta CDR3 regions were amplified from RNA transcripts. An initial RT-PCR round employing HTBI primers preceded a second-round multiplex PCR. TCRdb re-analysed the multiplex PCR reads in MiXCR, keeping a single row per CDR3 protein. The data contain approximately 380,000 distinct CDR3 sequences, around 21% of them singletons. Sequencing was performed on peripheral blood. The receptors were sampled from a woman between 18 and 29 years old with stable Graves' hyperthyroidism.

This clonotype was picked up a small number of times. At one boundary the junction diverges from the germline segment, which might be a read error. V is TRBV2 and J is TRBJ2-4, with a tentative D call TRBD1 (5 bases). This CDR3 is 15 amino acids long. From germline, CDR1 is SNHLY and CDR2 FYNNEI. The CDR3 DNA sequence: TGTGCCAGCAGTGAAACCCAGGGCGGCAAAAACATTAAGTACTTC. This sequence encodes CASSETQGGKNIKYF.

This clonotype was counted many times. The CDR3 end shows no conserved phenylalanine or tryptophan, and so a read error is likely. This sequence joins TRBV12-3 or TRBV12-4 and TRBJ1-2; 11 bases fit TRBD1. This CDR3 spans 15 amino acids. V lost 3 bases, J lost 8 bases, and 8 bases stayed unmatched. The CDR3 DNA reads as TGTGCCAGCAGTTTTGTTGGACAGGGGGCGCGCGGCTACACCTCC. The encoded protein is CASSFVGQGARGYTS.

This clonotype was counted at least ten times. V usage is TRBV20-1 and J usage is TRBJ2-5; D is unresolved. Germline CDR1 DFQATT, CDR2 SNEGSKA (reference sequence). This CDR3 is 13 amino acids long. Trimming shortened V by 5 bases and J by 2 bases, and 12 bases separated the two germline ends. CDR3 region: CSAVQWEQETQYF. CDR3 in DNA: TGCAGTGCTGTACAATGGGAACAAGAGACCCAGTACTTC.

At least ten counts were recorded for this clonotype. The chain joins TRBV12-3 or TRBV12-4 to TRBJ1-1, with D perhaps matching TRBD1 (5 bases). V lost 5 bases to trimming and J lost 8 bases, with 21 bases between them. The CDR3 spans 15 residues. CDR3 in amino acids: CASSRPRGGAREAFF. CDR3 nucleotide sequence: TGTGCCAGCAGTCGACCTCGAGGCGGGGCGAGAGAAGCTTTCTTT.

The table lists this clonotype with many counts. The chain's CDR3 is CASRNGYPEAFF. CDR3 nucleotides: TGTGCCAGCAGGAATGGGTACCCTGAAGCTTTCTTT. The rearrangement uses TRBV12-3 or TRBV12-4 and TRBJ1-1; the D is unclear. The CDR3 has 12 residues. V was shortened by 6 bases and J by 6 bases, with 11 bases between the two germline ends.

This clonotype appeared many times. The rearrangement uses TRBV20-1 and TRBJ2-7, with D unresolved. Trimming took 7 bases from V and 2 from J, leaving 12 bases between them. Germline V gives CDR1 DFQATT, CDR2 SNEGSKA (reference sequence). The CDR3 covers 12 residues. CDR3 loop: CSGGGETYEQYF. The CDR3 coding sequence is TGCAGTGGAGGTGGGGAAACCTACGAGCAGTACTTC.

The chain uses TRBV10-3 and TRBJ1-5; D is perhaps TRBD1 (5 bases). The ends were cut back, 3 bases at V and 6 bases at J, with 9 bases in the middle. From germline, CDR1 is ENHRY and CDR2 SYGVKD. The CDR3 runs to 13 residues. CDR3 amino acids: CAISDRDAQPQHF. The CDR3, as DNA: TGTGCCATCAGTGACAGGGATGCTCAGCCCCAGCATTTT.

The sample holds many counts of this clonotype. The chain is built from TRBV7-9 and TRBJ1-2; TRBD1 matches 11 bases. Germline lookup yields CDR1 SEHNR and CDR2 FQNEAQ (reference sequence). With V trimmed by 5 bases and J by 2 bases, 4 bases remained unmatched. CDR3 length: 15 residues. The CDR3 region is CASSLRTGGNYGYTF. CDR3 DNA: TGTGCCAGCAGCCTTCGGACAGGGGGCAACTATGGCTACACCTTC.

This sequence joins TRBV5-1 and TRBJ2-4, with a tentative D call TRBD2 (6 bases). The CDR3 spans 17 residues. Germline V gives CDR1 SGHRS, CDR2 YFSETQ. V was clipped by 0 bases and J by 1 base, with 14 bases between them. The CDR3, as DNA: TGCGCCAGCAGCTTGGACGTCCGGGAGCGGGCCAAAAACATTCAGTACTTC. This translates into CASSLDVRERAKNIQYF.

This clonotype showed up many times. The J gene is TRBJ1-6, the V gene TRBV11-2, with D hard to call. There are 13 residues in the CDR3. V dropped 0 bases and J dropped 9 bases, with 6 bases sitting between them. Germline CDR1 and CDR2: SGHAT and FQNNGV. As DNA, the CDR3 is TGTGCCAGCAGCTTAGATCTGGTTTCACCCCTCCACTTT. It encodes CASSLDLVSPLHF.

With respect to this clonotype: A much larger clonotype is one base distant, so this may be a read error. This likely comes from a read error, as the CDR3 has no conserved phenylalanine or tryptophan at its end. This chain links TRBV20-1 with TRBJ1-1; D perhaps matches TRBD1 (5 bases). The germline gives CDR1 DFQATT, CDR2 SNEGSKA (reference sequence). The CDR3 extends over 12 amino acids. Trimming pared 6 bases from V and 6 bases from J, leaving 14 bases between. CDR3 DNA: TGCAGTGCCACATACGGGGGGGCTGAAGCTTTCTAT. Its translation: CSATYGGAEAFY.

This clonotype was seen many times. CDR3: CASSFLSSNTGELFF. CDR3 bases: TGTGCCAGCAGCTTCCTGAGTTCGAACACCGGGGAGCTGTTTTTT. This chain joins TRBV11-2 and TRBJ2-2; D remains unclear. This CDR3 comprises 15 residues. V dropped 3 bases and J dropped 0 bases, with 8 bases sitting between them. Germline CDR1 reads SGHAT; CDR2 reads FQNNGV.

V usage is TRBV6-1 and J usage is TRBJ1-6; TRBD1 agrees at 11 bases. Germline lookup yields CDR1 MNHNS and CDR2 SASEGT. This CDR3 has 18 amino acids. The V gene end was trimmed by 6 bases and the J gene end by 5 bases; junction bases not matched to a gene: 12. CDR3 sequence reads: CASRRFGQGARNNSPLHF. The CDR3 DNA follows: TGTGCCAGCAGAAGATTCGGACAGGGGGCGAGAAATAATTCACCCCTCCACTTT.

Only a few counts were recorded for this clonotype. The chain employs TRBV11-2 and TRBJ2-5; TRBD2 is a possible D gene (5 bases). The V gene lost 11 bases and the J gene lost 4 bases, with 23 bases spanning the gap. The CDR3 spans 15 residues. Germline V gene data show CDR1 as SGHAT and CDR2 as FQNNGV. The CDR3 DNA sequence: TGTGCCTCAGCGGCAGCCCCCTGGCTGGGAGAGACCCAGTACTTC. Amino acids: CASAAAPWLGETQYF.

V gene TRBV4-1 combines with J gene TRBJ2-7; 7 bases line up with TRBD1. With 0 bases clipped from V and 1 base from J, the junction kept 9 bases outside the gene matches. Germline V gene sequence: CDR1 MGHRA, CDR2 YSYEKL. The CDR3 is 17 residues long. DNA of the CDR3: TGCGCCAGCAGCCAAGATCCGGGACAGCCTCCATCCTACGAGCAGTACTTC. It yields the protein CASSQDPGQPPSYEQYF.

This clonotype was picked up many times. The chain links TRBV7-3 to TRBJ2-7, with 10 bases fitting TRBD2. V trimming: 1 base; J trimming: 4 bases; junction bases outside the gene matches: 19. This CDR3 comprises 20 residues. Per the germline V gene, CDR1 is SGHTA and CDR2 is FQGTGA. CDR3 loop: CASSLILQLFQREGRYEQYF. DNA for the CDR3: TGTGCCAGCAGCTTAATACTTCAGCTCTTTCAGCGGGAGGGCCGATACGAGCAGTACTTC.

The table lists this clonotype with a few counts. The V gene is TRBV6-2 or TRBV6-3, the J gene TRBJ1-5, with TRBD1 identical over 9 bases. With V trimmed by 5 bases and J by 4 bases, 6 bases remained unmatched. Germline V gene data show CDR1 as MNHEY and CDR2 as SVGEGT. This CDR3 comprises 15 residues. CDR3 in amino acids: CASSADRGTNQPQHF. The CDR3 DNA is TGTGCCAGCAGTGCGGACAGGGGCACGAATCAGCCCCAGCATTTT.

This clonotype was seen ten or more times. The V gene is TRBV7-3, the J gene TRBJ2-4, with D possibly matching TRBD1 (6 bases). The germline V gene has CDR1 SGHTA and CDR2 FQGTGA. The CDR3 runs 14 residues. V was shortened by 5 bases and J by 2 bases, with 10 bases between the two germline ends. The CDR3 nucleotides are TGTGCCAGCAGCCCTGGGGGCTCCAAAAACATTCAGTACTTC. This codes for CASSPGGSKNIQYF.

This clonotype has ten or more counts. The chain joins TRBV12-3 or TRBV12-4 to TRBJ2-2; D remains ambiguous. This CDR3 is built from 14 residues. V dropped 5 bases and J dropped 4 bases, with 11 bases sitting between them. The CDR3 region is CASSTGQRTGELFF. The CDR3 bases are TGTGCCAGCAGTACCGGGCAACGCACCGGGGAGCTGTTTTTT.

This clonotype was counted at least ten times. The genes are TRBV4-1 and TRBJ2-5; unclear D gene. Germline CDR1 and CDR2: MGHRA and YSYEKL. Trimming left V 1 base short and J 5 bases short, with 8 bases between. The CDR3 extends over 13 amino acids. Here the CDR3 reads CASSQVDGETQYF. The DNA of the CDR3 is TGCGCCAGCAGCCAAGTTGATGGGGAGACCCAGTACTTC.

The chain joins TRBV27 to TRBJ2-2, with 8 bases fitting TRBD2. V was pared by 5 bases and J by 6 bases, with 5 bases of the junction left unmatched. CDR1 and CDR2 from the germline V gene are MNHEY and SMNVEV (reference sequence). The CDR3 consists of 14 residues. The CDR3 DNA reads TGTGCCAGCAGTCGAGGGACTAGAGCCGGGGAGCTGTTTTTT. Its protein product is CASSRGTRAGELFF.

This clonotype was recorded at least ten times. The V and J genes are TRBV20-1 and TRBJ1-2; D is possibly TRBD1 (5 bases). CDR3 length: 16 amino acids. The germline V and J ends were trimmed by 5 bases and 0 bases, with 19 bases remaining between them. Germline lookup yields CDR1 DFQATT and CDR2 SNEGSKA (reference sequence). CDR3 sequence (DNA): TGCAGTGCTGAGGGCACCGGGACCGCAACTAACTATGGCTACACCTTC. Residues: CSAEGTGTATNYGYTF.

This rearrangement joins TRBV6-1 to TRBJ2-7; D is uncertain. Germline-derived CDR1 and CDR2 are MNHNS and SASEGT. V lost 1 base and J 0 bases, leaving 10 bases between the germline ends. The CDR3 has 15 amino acids. The CDR3 sequence: CASSEVVAASYEQYF. Here the CDR3 DNA reads TGTGCCAGCAGTGAAGTGGTGGCAGCCTCCTACGAGCAGTACTTC.

This chain links TRBV6-1 with TRBJ2-7, with unresolved D. V gave up 7 bases and J gave up 1 base, with 23 bases separating them. Germline V gives CDR1 MNHNS, CDR2 SASEGT. The CDR3 length is 17 residues. This CDR3 is CASTSRMSPHGSYEQYF. The CDR3, as DNA: TGTGCCAGCACCTCCCGGATGTCTCCCCACGGTTCCTACGAGCAGTACTTC.